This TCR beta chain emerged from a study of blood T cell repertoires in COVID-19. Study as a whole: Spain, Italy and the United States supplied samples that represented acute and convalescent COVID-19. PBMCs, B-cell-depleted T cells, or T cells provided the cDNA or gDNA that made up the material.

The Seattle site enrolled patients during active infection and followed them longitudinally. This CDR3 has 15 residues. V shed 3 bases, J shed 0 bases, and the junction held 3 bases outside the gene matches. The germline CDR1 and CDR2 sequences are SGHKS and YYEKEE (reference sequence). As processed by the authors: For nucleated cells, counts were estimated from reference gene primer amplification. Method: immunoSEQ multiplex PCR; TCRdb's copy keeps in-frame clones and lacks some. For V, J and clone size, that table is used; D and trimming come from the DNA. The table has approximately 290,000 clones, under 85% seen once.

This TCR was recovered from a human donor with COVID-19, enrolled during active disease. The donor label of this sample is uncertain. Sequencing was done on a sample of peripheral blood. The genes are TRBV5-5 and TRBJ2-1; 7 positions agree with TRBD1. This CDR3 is CASSSTGPSYNEQFF. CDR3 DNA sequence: TGTGCCAGCAGCTCGACAGGGCCCTCCTACAATGAGCAGTTCTTC. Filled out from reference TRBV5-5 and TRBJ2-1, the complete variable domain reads DAGVTQSPTHLIKTRGQQVTLRCSPISGHKSVSWYQQVLGQGPQFIFQYYEKEERGRGNFPDRFSARQFPNYSSELNVNALLLGDSALYLCASSSTGPSYNEQFFGPGTRLTVL.